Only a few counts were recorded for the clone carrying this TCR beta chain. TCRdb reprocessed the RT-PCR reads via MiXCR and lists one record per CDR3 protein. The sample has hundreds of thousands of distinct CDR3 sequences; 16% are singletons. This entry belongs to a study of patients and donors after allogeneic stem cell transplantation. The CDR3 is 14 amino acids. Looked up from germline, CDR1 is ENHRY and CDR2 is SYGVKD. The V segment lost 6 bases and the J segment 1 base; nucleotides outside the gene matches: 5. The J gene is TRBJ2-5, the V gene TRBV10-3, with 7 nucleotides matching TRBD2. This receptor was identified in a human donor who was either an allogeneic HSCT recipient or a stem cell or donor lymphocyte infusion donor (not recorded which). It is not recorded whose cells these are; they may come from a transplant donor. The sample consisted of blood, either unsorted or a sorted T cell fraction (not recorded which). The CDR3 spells CAISLGTTQETQYF. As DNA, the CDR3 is TGTGCCATCAGCCTCGGGACTACCCAAGAGACCCAGTACTTC.